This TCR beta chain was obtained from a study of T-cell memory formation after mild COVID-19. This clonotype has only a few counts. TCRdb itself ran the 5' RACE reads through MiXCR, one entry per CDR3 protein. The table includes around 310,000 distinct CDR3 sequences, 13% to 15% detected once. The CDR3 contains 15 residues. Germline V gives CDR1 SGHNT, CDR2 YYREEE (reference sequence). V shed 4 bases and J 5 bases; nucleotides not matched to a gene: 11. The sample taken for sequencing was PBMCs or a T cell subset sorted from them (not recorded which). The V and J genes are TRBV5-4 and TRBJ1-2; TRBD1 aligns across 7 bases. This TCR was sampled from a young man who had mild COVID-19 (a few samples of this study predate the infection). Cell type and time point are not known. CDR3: CASSPPTTGLYGYTF. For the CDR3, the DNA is TGTGCCAGCAGCCCACCAACGACAGGGTTGTATGGCTACACCTTC.